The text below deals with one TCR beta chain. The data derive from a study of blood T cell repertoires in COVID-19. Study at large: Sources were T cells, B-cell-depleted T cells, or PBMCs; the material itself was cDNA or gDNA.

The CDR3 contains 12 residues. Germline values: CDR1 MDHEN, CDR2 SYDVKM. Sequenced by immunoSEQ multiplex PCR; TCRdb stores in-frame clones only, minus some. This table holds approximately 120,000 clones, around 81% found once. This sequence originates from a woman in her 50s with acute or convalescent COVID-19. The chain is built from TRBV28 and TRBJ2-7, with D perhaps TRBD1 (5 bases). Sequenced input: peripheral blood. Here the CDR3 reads CKAGQGIYEQYF. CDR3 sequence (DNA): TGTAAAGCAGGGCAGGGCATCTACGAGCAGTACTTC.